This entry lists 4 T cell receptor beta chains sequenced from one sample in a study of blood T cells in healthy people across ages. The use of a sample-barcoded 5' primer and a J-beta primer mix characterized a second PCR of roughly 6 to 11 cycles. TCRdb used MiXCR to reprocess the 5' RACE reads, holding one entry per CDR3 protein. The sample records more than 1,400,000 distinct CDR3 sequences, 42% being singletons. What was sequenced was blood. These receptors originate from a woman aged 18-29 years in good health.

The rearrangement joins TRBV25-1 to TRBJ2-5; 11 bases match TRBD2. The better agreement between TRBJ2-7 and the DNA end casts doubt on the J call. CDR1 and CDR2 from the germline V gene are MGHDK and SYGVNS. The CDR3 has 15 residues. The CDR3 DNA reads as TGTGCCAGCAGTGTTAGCGGGAGGGCTAAGAACGAGCAGTACTTC. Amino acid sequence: CASSVSGRAKNEQYF.

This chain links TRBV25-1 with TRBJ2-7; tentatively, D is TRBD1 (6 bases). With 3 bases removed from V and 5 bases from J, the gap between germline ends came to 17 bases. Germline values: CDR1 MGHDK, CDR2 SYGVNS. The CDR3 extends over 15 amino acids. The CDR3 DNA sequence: TGTGCCAGCAGTGACCGGGACACTATATGGGACGAGCAGTACTTC. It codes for CASSDRDTIWDEQYF.

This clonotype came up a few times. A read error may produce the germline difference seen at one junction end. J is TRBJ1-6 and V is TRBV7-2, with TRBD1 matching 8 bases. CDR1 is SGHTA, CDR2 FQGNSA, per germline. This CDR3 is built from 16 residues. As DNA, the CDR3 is TGTGCCAGCAGGTTAGGGACAGGACAAAATAATTCACCCCTCCACTTT. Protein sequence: CASRLGTGQNNSPLHF.

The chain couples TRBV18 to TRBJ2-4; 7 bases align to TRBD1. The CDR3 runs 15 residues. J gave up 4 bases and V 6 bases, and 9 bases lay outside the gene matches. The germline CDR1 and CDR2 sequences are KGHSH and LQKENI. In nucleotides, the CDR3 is TGTGCCAGCTCCGAACTACAGGGGATAAAAAACATTCAGTACTTC. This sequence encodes CASSELQGIKNIQYF.